The clone carrying this T cell receptor beta chain was counted once. V dropped 5 bases and J dropped 1 base, with 17 bases sitting between them. CDR1 and CDR2 from the germline V gene are SGHAT and FQDESV (reference sequence). CDR3 length: 16 residues. Profiling that covered TCR beta VDJ and CDR3 relied on genomic DNA as its template. TCRdb used MiXCR to reprocess the reads, holding one entry per CDR3 protein. The sample shows fewer than 85,000 distinct CDR3 sequences, just over 70% of them seen only once. For sequencing, patients were chosen who had shown expansion of CD8+CD57+ cells by flow cytometry. This entry belongs to a study of CD8+CD57+ T cells in acquired aplastic anemia.

This TCR derives from a human donor with aplastic anemia. The sample was sorted CD4+, CD8+, or CD8+CD57+ T cells (not recorded which) from PBMCs. The chain recombines TRBV11-1 with TRBJ1-1; tentatively, D is TRBD1 (6 bases). The CDR3, as DNA: TGTGCCAGCAGCCCCAGGGGTGGCGATAAGAACACTGAAGCTTTCTTT. Protein: CASSPRGGDKNTEAFF.